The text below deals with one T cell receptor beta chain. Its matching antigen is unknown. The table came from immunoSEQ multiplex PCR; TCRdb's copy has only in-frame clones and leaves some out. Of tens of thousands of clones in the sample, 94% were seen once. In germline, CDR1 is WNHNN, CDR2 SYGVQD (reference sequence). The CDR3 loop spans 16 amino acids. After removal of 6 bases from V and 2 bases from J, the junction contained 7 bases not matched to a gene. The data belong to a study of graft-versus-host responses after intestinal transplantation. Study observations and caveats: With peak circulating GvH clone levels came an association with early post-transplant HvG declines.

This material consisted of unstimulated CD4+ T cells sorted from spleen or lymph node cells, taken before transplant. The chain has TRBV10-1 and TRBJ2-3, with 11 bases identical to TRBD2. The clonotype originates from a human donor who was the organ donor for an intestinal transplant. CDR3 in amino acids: CASSVGTSGHTDTQYF. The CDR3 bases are TGCGCCAGCAGCGTAGGGACTAGCGGCCACACAGATACGCAGTATTTT.